Listed below are T cell receptor beta chains from one sample, sequenced in a study of OX40 agonist ivuxolimab in advanced cancers. Produced via immunoSEQ multiplex PCR; TCRdb's table is partial and in-frame only. The sample consists of some 70,000 clones, about four fifths of them appearing once. Here the sequenced sample was CD4+ or CD8+ T cells sorted from blood, taken in a trial of the OX40 agonist ivuxolimab. All receptors derive from an adult with an advanced solid tumor such as melanoma, head and neck, liver or kidney cancer. Each CDR3 is given with its conserved first and last residue. The D gene is left open where the match is weak. The size field is filled for only some rows; it gives once, few, many or a size class.

. TRBJ1-1 . TRBV10-3 CAIGPSLNTEAFF TGTGCCATAGGCCCCAGTTTGAACACTGAAGCTTTCTTT
TRBD1 TRBJ1-1 . TRBV5-1 CASSSTGQYTEAFF TGCGCCAGCAGCTCGACGGGACAGTACACTGAAGCTTTCTTT
. TRBJ1-3 . TRBV30 CAWSMGRTGNTIYF TGTGCCTGGAGTATGGGACGGACTGGAAACACCATATATTTT
. TRBJ1-4 . TRBV7-9 CASSLGQRFATNEKLFF TGTGCCAGCAGCTTGGGGCAGAGATTTGCAACTAATGAAAAACTGTTTTTT
. TRBJ1-4 . TRBV5-6 CASSAQGRTNEKLFF TGTGCCAGCAGCGCTCAGGGGAGGACTAATGAAAAACTGTTTTTT
TRBD1 TRBJ1-5 . TRBV27 CASSSGTGPNQPQHF TGTGCCAGCAGTTCCGGGACAGGGCCCAATCAGCCCCAGCATTTT
TRBD2 TRBJ2-5 once TRBV10-2 CASRASGGETQYF TGCGCCAGCAGGGCTAGCGGGGGAGAGACCCAGTACTTC
. TRBJ2-6 . TRBV18 CASSPLSGANVLTF TGTGCCAGCTCACCACTGTCTGGGGCCAACGTCCTGACTTTC
. TRBJ2-7 . TRBV5-1 CGLSGSPYEQYF TGCGGCCTCAGCGGTTCCCCCTACGAGCAGTACTTC
TRBD1 TRBJ1-2 . TRBV6-1 CAVHRGLFDYGYTF TGTGCCGTCCACAGGGGGCTCTTCGACTATGGCTACACCTTC